This section outlines one TCR beta chain sequence together with its context. Its specificity is not known. The data belong to a study of T cell responses to AZD1222 COVID-19 vaccine. The study's findings and limits: Clonal diversity was possibly underestimated, and the donors were mostly white British, with more females. The study reported that nearly half of spike-specific TCRs target unmutated variant regions.

TCRdb's table, derived via immunoSEQ multiplex PCR, lists solely in-frame clones and lacks some. The profile shows 100,000 to 120,000 clones, 89% of them singletons. J lost 2 bases, V lost 4 bases, and 8 bases had no gene match. The germline V gene encodes CDR1 LNHDA and CDR2 SQIVND (reference sequence). CDR3 length: 16 amino acids. The TCR was taken from an adult who received the AZD1222 COVID-19 vaccine. This specimen was peripheral blood, taken 28 days after the second AZD1222 dose. This rearrangement joins TRBV19 to TRBJ2-1; 7 bases agree with TRBD2. The CDR3 loop reads CASSTLLGGTYNEQFF. CDR3 in DNA: TGTGCCAGTAGTACGCTGCTGGGGGGGACCTACAATGAGCAGTTCTTC.